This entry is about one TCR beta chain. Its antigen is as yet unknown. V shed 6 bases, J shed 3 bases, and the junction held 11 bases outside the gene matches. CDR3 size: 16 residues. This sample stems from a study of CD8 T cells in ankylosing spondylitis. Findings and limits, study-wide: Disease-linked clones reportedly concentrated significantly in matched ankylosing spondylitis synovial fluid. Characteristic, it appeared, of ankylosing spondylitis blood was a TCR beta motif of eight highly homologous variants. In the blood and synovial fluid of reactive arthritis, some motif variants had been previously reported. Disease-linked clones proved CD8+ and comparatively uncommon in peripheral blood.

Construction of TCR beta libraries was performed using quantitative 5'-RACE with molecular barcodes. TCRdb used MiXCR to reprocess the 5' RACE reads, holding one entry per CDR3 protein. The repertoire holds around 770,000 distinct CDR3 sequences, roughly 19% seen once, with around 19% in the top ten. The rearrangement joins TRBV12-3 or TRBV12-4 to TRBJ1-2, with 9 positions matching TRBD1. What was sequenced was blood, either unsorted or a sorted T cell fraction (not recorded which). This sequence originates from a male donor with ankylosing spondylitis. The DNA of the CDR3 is TGTGCCAGCAGCCGGGGCTGGGACAGGGTGGACTATGGCTACACCTTC. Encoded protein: CASSRGWDRVDYGYTF.